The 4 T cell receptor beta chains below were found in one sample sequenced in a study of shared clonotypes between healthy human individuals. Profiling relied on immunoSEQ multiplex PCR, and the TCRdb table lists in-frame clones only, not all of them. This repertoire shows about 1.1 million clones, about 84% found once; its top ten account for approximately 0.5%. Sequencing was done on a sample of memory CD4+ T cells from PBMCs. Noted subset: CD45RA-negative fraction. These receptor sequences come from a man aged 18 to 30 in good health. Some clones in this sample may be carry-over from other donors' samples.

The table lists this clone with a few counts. CDR3 sequence (DNA): TGTGCCAGCAGCGCCGGGACAGTCAACACAGATACGCAGTATTTT. This gives the protein CASSAGTVNTDTQYF. The V call is TRBV11-2, the J call TRBJ2-3; 7 bases are shared with TRBD1. Trimming took 5 bases from V and 2 from J; bases not matched to a gene: 7. Germline lookup yields CDR1 SGHAT and CDR2 FQNNGV. The CDR3 has 15 amino acids.

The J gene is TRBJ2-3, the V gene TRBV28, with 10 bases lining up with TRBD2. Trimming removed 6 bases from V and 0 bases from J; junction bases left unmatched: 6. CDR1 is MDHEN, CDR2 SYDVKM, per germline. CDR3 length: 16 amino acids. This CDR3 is CASREAGGRSTDTQYF. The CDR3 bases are TGTGCCAGCAGAGAAGCGGGAGGGAGAAGCACAGATACGCAGTATTTT.

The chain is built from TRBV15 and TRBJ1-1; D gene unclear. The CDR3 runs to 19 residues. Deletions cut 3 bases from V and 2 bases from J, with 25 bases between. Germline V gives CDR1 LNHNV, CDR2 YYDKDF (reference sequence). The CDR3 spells CATSRGKDRFFRRNTEAFF. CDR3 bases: TGTGCCACCAGCAGGGGCAAGGATAGATTTTTTCGCCGCAACACTGAAGCTTTCTTT.

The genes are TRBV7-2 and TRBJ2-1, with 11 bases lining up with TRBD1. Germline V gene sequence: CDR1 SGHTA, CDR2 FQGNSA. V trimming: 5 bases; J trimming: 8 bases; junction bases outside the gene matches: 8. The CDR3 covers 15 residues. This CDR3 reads CASSRRTGGYHEQFF. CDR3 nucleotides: TGTGCCAGCAGCCGAAGGACAGGGGGCTATCATGAGCAGTTCTTC.